The source of this T cell receptor (beta chain) is a study of cytomegalovirus exposure and HLA in healthy donors. Primers for the PCR totalled 60 Vbeta and 13 Jbeta. Original processing notes: An analysis that came later counted 80 million or so unique TCR beta chains, approximately 10 million shared. Assay used: immunoSEQ multiplex PCR; TCRdb lists only in-frame clones, some missing. For V, J and clone size, that table is used; D and trimming come from the DNA. The repertoire holds 150,000 to 200,000 clones, around 82% seen once, with more than 1.5% in the top ten. The donors gave bone marrow, and they were healthy. The donors, nominally healthy at sampling, likely had unrecorded immune exposures. The TCR comes from a young man in good health and CMV-seronegative. The sequenced sample was PBMCs.

The CDR3 spells CASSDTSDEQYF. CDR3 nucleotides: TGTGCCAGCAGCGATACTAGCGACGAGCAGTACTTC. The chain employs TRBV7-2 and TRBJ2-7; 7 bases are shared with TRBD2. The CDR3 extends over 12 amino acids. Germline lookup yields CDR1 SGHTA and CDR2 FQGNSA. The J segment lost 5 bases and the V segment lost 5 bases, leaving 3 bases of the junction unmatched.